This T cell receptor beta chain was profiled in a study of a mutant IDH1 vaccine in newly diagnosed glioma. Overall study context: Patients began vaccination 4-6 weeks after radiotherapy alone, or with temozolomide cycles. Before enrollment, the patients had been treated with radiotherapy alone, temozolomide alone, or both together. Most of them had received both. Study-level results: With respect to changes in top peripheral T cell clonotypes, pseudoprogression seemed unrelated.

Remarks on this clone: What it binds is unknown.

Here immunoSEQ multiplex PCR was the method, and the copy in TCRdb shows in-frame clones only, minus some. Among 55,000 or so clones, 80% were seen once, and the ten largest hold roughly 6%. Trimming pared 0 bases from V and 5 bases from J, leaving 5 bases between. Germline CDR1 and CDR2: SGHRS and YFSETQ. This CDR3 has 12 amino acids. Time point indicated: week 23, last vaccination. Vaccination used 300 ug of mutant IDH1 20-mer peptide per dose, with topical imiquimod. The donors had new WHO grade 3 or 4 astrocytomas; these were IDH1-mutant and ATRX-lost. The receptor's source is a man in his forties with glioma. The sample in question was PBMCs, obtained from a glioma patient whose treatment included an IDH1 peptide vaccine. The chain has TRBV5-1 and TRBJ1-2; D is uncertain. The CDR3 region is CASSLGGYGYTF. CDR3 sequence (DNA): TGCGCCAGCAGCTTGGGGGGTTATGGCTACACCTTC.